The 27 T cell receptor beta chains listed next were all sequenced from one sample in a study of OX40 agonist ivuxolimab in advanced cancers. The protocol was immunoSEQ multiplex PCR, while the TCRdb copy is restricted to in-frame clones and leaves out a portion. Of 60,000 to 85,000 clones listed, about 80% are singletons. This specimen consisted of CD4+ or CD8+ T cells sorted from blood, obtained in a trial of the OX40 agonist ivuxolimab. The receptors stem from an adult with an advanced solid tumor such as melanoma, head and neck, liver or kidney cancer.

The table lists this clone with a count of one. The chain recombines TRBV5-1 with TRBJ2-2; D is uncertain. The CDR3 contains 12 residues. The germline V and J ends were trimmed by 1 base and 6 bases, with 4 bases remaining between them. The V gene's germline CDR1 is SGHRS and CDR2 YFSETQ. In DNA form, the CDR3 reads TGCGCCAGCAGCTTGTCCCCCGGGGAGCTGTTTTTT. Translating gives CASSLSPGELFF.

This clone has only a few counts. The chain combines TRBV19 with TRBJ1-5; 10 bases are shared with TRBD1. Germline CDR1 LNHDA, CDR2 SQIVND (reference sequence). V lost 7 bases to trimming and J lost 6 bases; unmatched junction nucleotides: 3. The CDR3 runs 13 residues. CDR3 nucleotides: TGTGCCAGTAAAGACAGGGGGCTTCAGCCCCAGCATTTT. Translated: CASKDRGLQPQHF. The full variable domain, its missing parts supplied by reference TRBV19 and TRBJ1-5, is DGGITQSPKYLFRKEGQNVTLSCEQNLNHDAMYWYRQDPGQGLRLIYYSQIVNDFQKGDIAEGYSVSREKKESFPLTVTSAQKNPTAFYLCASKDRGLQPQHFGDGTRLSIL.

The chain has TRBV5-1 and TRBJ2-3, with TRBD1 identical over 8 bases. This CDR3 comprises 13 residues. The V segment lost 7 bases and the J segment 3 bases; nucleotides outside the gene matches: 4. Germline V gene sequence: CDR1 SGHRS, CDR2 YFSETQ. The CDR3 sequence: CASRTGSTDTQYF. The CDR3 DNA reads TGCGCCAGCCGGACAGGGTCGACAGATACGCAGTATTTT.

This chain connects TRBV5-1 to TRBJ1-2; 11 bases are shared with TRBD1. Germline V gives CDR1 SGHRS, CDR2 YFSETQ. The ends lost 4 bases at V and 4 bases at J; junction bases unmatched: 9. There are 16 residues in the CDR3. The CDR3 DNA follows: TGCGCCAGCAGCCGGGGACAGGGGGGAACGGGCTATGGCTACACCTTC. Its protein product is CASSRGQGGTGYGYTF.

V usage is TRBV7-8 and J usage is TRBJ2-1; 12 positions agree with TRBD2. Looked up from germline, CDR1 is SGHVS and CDR2 is FQNEAQ. V gave up 3 bases and J gave up 3 bases; unmatched junction bases: 12. The CDR3 is made up of 19 amino acids. The CDR3 spells CASSFPRLAGGGVYNEQFF. The CDR3 DNA sequence: TGTGCCAGCAGCTTTCCTAGGCTAGCGGGAGGGGGGGTCTACAATGAGCAGTTCTTC.

The chain uses TRBV5-1 and TRBJ2-3, with TRBD2 matching over 12 bases. Trimming at V came to 3 bases and at J to 2 bases, leaving 4 bases not matched to a gene. The germline CDR1 and CDR2 sequences are SGHRS and YFSETQ. The CDR3 has 16 residues. The CDR3 bases are TGCGCCAGCAGCTCCTGGACTAGCGGGATCACAGATACGCAGTATTTT. This gives the protein CASSSWTSGITDTQYF.

The chain uses TRBV7-9 and TRBJ1-2; tentative D call: TRBD1 (5 bases). V was clipped by 5 bases and J by 10 bases, with 11 bases between them. This CDR3 contains 11 residues. The germline gives CDR1 SEHNR, CDR2 FQNEAQ (reference sequence). The CDR3 loop is CASSRGRDYTF. CDR3 bases: TGTGCCAGCAGCCGGGGACGCGACTACACCTTC.

The rearrangement uses TRBV7-9 and TRBJ2-3; the match to TRBD1 covers 7 bases. Per germline, CDR1 SEHNR and CDR2 FQNEAQ (reference sequence). This CDR3 has 14 residues. V dropped 5 bases and J dropped 4; count of bases not matched to a gene: 6. In DNA form, the CDR3 reads TGTGCCAGCAGCCGGACAGGTAACCCAGATACGCAGTATTTT. It translates to CASSRTGNPDTQYF.

This rearrangement joins TRBV19 to TRBJ1-3, with D possibly TRBD1 on 5 matching bases. Trimming removed 5 bases from V and 10 bases from J, with 12 bases in between. The CDR3 spans 12 residues. In germline, CDR1 is LNHDA, CDR2 SQIVND (reference sequence). The CDR3 bases are TGTGCCAGTAGTTCGGGACGGCGGACCATATATTTT. Protein product: CASSSGRRTIYF. Using reference TRBV19 and TRBJ1-3 for the parts outside the CDR3, the full variable domain is DGGITQSPKYLFRKEGQNVTLSCEQNLNHDAMYWYRQDPGQGLRLIYYSQIVNDFQKGDIAEGYSVSREKKESFPLTVTSAQKNPTAFYLCASSSGRRTIYFGEGSWLTVV.

This sequence joins TRBV10-3 and TRBJ2-3; possible D gene TRBD1, 6 bases. Trimming removed 4 bases at V and 4 bases at J, with 15 bases between. Germline values: CDR1 ENHRY, CDR2 SYGVKD. The CDR3 is made up of 15 amino acids. In DNA, the CDR3 is TGTGCCATCAGTGGGATCCGCAGGGGTCCAGATACGCAGTATTTT. It translates to CAISGIRRGPDTQYF.

The genes are TRBV30 and TRBJ1-6; 9 bases line up with TRBD1. J lost 9 bases, V lost 2 bases, and 8 bases had no gene match. The CDR3 runs 15 residues. Germline V lookup: CDR1 GTSNPN, CDR2 SVGIG (reference sequence). The CDR3 nucleotides read TGTGCCTGGAGTTCCGGGACAGGGACAGCTTCACCCCTCCACTTT. Translating gives CAWSSGTGTASPLHF.

V and J are TRBV6-5 and TRBJ1-1; D gene ambiguous. V lost 5 bases and J 6 bases, leaving 19 bases between the germline ends. The length of the CDR3 is 15 residues. Germline CDR1 MNHEY, CDR2 SVGAGI. CDR3 loop: CASSRSGRIGAEAFF. The CDR3 DNA follows: TGTGCCAGCAGTAGATCCGGGAGGATCGGGGCTGAAGCTTTCTTT.

This clone was recorded only once. The V and J genes are TRBV7-6 and TRBJ1-2; 7 positions agree with TRBD1. V gave up 5 bases and J gave up 9 bases; unmatched junction bases: 12. The CDR3 sequence is 14 residues long. Germline CDR1 and CDR2: SGHVS and FNYEAQ. The CDR3 sequence is CASSDRQGSMSYTF. CDR3 coding DNA: TGTGCCAGCAGCGACCGACAGGGATCTATGAGCTACACCTTC.

The chain carries TRBV9 and TRBJ1-1; the D is unclear. Germline V lookup: CDR1 SGDLS, CDR2 YYNGEE. Trimming removed 1 base at V and 0 bases at J, with 4 bases between. The CDR3 spans 13 residues. The CDR3 sequence: CASSVNLNTEAFF. The CDR3 nucleotides read TGTGCCAGCAGCGTAAATTTGAACACTGAAGCTTTCTTT.

This chain links TRBV18 with TRBJ2-3; D not certain. Trimming pared 6 bases from V and 2 bases from J, leaving 12 bases between. This CDR3 region has 14 residues. CDR1 KGHSH and CDR2 LQKENI come from the germline V gene. In DNA, the CDR3 is TGTGCCAGCTCGGCAGGCAGATACACAGATACGCAGTATTTT. Translating it yields CASSAGRYTDTQYF.

The chain employs TRBV9 and TRBJ2-5; either TRBD1 or TRBD2 may supply D (5 bases each). V lost 0 bases, J lost 2 bases, and 11 bases lay in between. The CDR3 runs to 15 residues. Germline V gene data show CDR1 as SGDLS and CDR2 as YYNGEE. CDR3 amino acids: CASSVVGTVQETQYF. The CDR3 nucleotides read TGTGCCAGCAGCGTAGTCGGGACGGTGCAAGAGACCCAGTACTTC.

V and J are TRBV19 and TRBJ1-1; no firm D call. Per the germline V gene, CDR1 is LNHDA and CDR2 is SQIVND (reference sequence). Trimming stripped 3 bases from V and 4 bases from J, with 15 bases between. The CDR3 length is 15 residues. The CDR3 DNA sequence: TGTGCCAGTAGTATGGCCGATATGGCGAGCACTGAAGCTTTCTTT. It specifies CASSMADMASTEAFF.

This clone appeared a few times. This chain connects TRBV7-8 to TRBJ1-2; 8 bases are a match to TRBD1. Trimming removed 5 bases from V and 7 bases from J; junction bases left unmatched: 12. The CDR3 length is 15 residues. Germline assignment: CDR1 SGHVS and CDR2 FQNEAQ. The CDR3 coding sequence is TGTGCCAGCAGCCTAAAGACGGGACAGGACTTTGGCTACACCTTC. Amino acids: CASSLKTGQDFGYTF.

The chain employs TRBV29-1 and TRBJ2-5, with TRBD1 matching 8 bases. CDR1 and CDR2 from the germline V gene are SQVTM and ANQGSEA. CDR3 size: 14 residues. Unmatched junction bases numbered 7, after V lost 6 bases and J lost 1 base. The CDR3 bases are TGCAGCGTGAGACAGGGGTCCTTCCAAGAGACCCAGTACTTC. This translates into CSVRQGSFQETQYF.

The rearrangement links TRBV7-2 to TRBJ2-3; weak D call: TRBD1 (6 bases). Trimming pared 0 bases from V and 7 bases from J, leaving 14 bases between. In germline, CDR1 is SGHTA, CDR2 FQGNSA. The CDR3 loop spans 15 amino acids. CDR3 region: CASSLAHQGKYTQYF. The CDR3 DNA reads as TGTGCCAGCAGCTTAGCTCATCAGGGGAAGTATACGCAGTATTTT.

The table lists this clone with a count of one. The chain recombines TRBV5-6 with TRBJ2-7, with a possible D match to TRBD1 (6 bases). The CDR3 runs to 15 residues. Per germline, CDR1 SGHDT and CDR2 YYEEEE. The V end lost 2 bases, the J end lost 5 bases, and 17 bases lay between the germline ends. The CDR3: CASSFLGRGNHEQYF. The CDR3 region has the DNA TGTGCCAGCAGCTTCCTGGGCAGGGGAAACCACGAGCAGTACTTC.

The chain carries TRBV27 and TRBJ1-2, with D uncertain. Germline lookup yields CDR1 MNHEY and CDR2 SMNVEV (reference sequence). The CDR3 runs 13 residues. The germline V and J ends were trimmed by 5 bases and 7 bases, with 14 bases remaining between them. The CDR3 DNA reads TGTGCCAGCAGTCATATAGGAGGGTTTGGCTACACCTTC. It is translated as CASSHIGGFGYTF.

The J gene is TRBJ1-5, the V gene TRBV27, with a weak D call TRBD1 (6 bases). This CDR3 region has 11 residues. Germline CDR1 reads MNHEY; CDR2 reads SMNVEV (reference sequence). Trimming stripped 11 bases from V and 7 bases from J, with 12 bases between. The CDR3 sequence is CASGGGQPQHF. CDR3 coding DNA: TGTGCCTCCGGGGGGGGCCAGCCCCAGCATTTT.

A few counts support this clone. The chain combines TRBV2 with TRBJ1-6; D gene ambiguous. CDR1 is SNHLY and CDR2 is FYNNEI in the germline V gene. The CDR3 is 12 residues long. Trimming removed 2 bases from V and 17 bases from J, with 13 bases in between. The CDR3 here is CASSERAQKVHF. CDR3 sequence (DNA): TGTGCCAGCAGTGAAAGGGCTCAGAAGGTCCACTTT.

The rearrangement links TRBV11-3 to TRBJ2-7; D possibly corresponds to TRBD1 (6 bases). V gave up 1 base and J gave up 6 bases, with 16 bases separating them. The CDR3 sequence is 15 residues long. Germline V gives CDR1 SGHNT, CDR2 YENEEA. CDR3 sequence reads: CASSLAATGMGEQYF. CDR3 nucleotides: TGTGCCAGCAGCTTAGCTGCGACAGGAATGGGCGAGCAGTACTTC.

This chain connects TRBV30 to TRBJ2-3; 13 positions match TRBD2. The CDR3 runs 16 residues. The germline gives CDR1 GTSNPN, CDR2 SVGIG (reference sequence). Trimming took 0 bases from V and 4 from J; bases not matched to a gene: 4. The CDR3 reads CAWSVLAGGGADTQYF. The CDR3 DNA reads TGTGCCTGGAGTGTACTAGCGGGAGGGGGTGCAGATACGCAGTATTTT.

This CDR3 is CASSLRSRITGELFF. For the CDR3, the DNA is TGTGCCAGCAGCTTACGCAGCCGAATAACCGGGGAGCTGTTTTTT. The rearrangement joins TRBV7-9 to TRBJ2-2; D unresolved. The CDR3 has 15 amino acids. V was cut by 2 bases and J by 5 bases, with 12 bases left in between. Germline V gives CDR1 SEHNR, CDR2 FQNEAQ (reference sequence).